The T cell receptor beta chain described here comes from a study of shared clonotypes between healthy human individuals. Study-wide background: Plates per donor: three CD4 naive, three CD4 memory, two CD8 naive, one CD8 memory.

General study points: Rarefaction analysis demonstrated incomplete sorted-subset sequencing notwithstanding large depth.

Only CD45RO-negative cells positively selected for CCR7 counted as naive CD8 cells, so terminally differentiated effector memory CD45RA+ cells were excluded. Measured with immunoSEQ multiplex PCR; TCRdb has only the in-frame clones, and not every one. The table shows hundreds of thousands of clones, with roughly 96% occurring only once. With 4 bases clipped from V and 8 bases from J, the junction kept 15 bases outside the gene matches. Germline V gene sequence: CDR1 MGHRA, CDR2 YSYEKL. The CDR3 loop spans 18 amino acids. A note on this clone: The antigen is undetermined.

The rearrangement joins TRBV4-1 to TRBJ2-1; 12 bases fit TRBD2. Sequences were obtained from naive CD8+ T cells sorted from blood. This TCR came from a woman younger than 45 in good health. In nucleotides, the CDR3 is TGCGCCAGCAGCCGCGTCGACCGTTCTAGCGGGAGGGGGGATGAGCAGTTCTTC. Translated, it gives CASSRVDRSSGRGDEQFF.